This TCR beta chain was captured by sequencing in a study of cytomegalovirus exposure and HLA in healthy donors (dated by TCRdb to 2017 to 2019). Notes on the research overall: An earlier analysis of several hundred of the donors reported approximately 280 Gb of sequence data and 117 million unique TCR beta sequences obtained from approximately 180 million T cells. A later genetic analysis used genome-wide SNP genotypes for about 55% of the 666 donors, treating that subset as a discovery cohort. In addition to the first cohort of approximately 670 subjects, a separate validation cohort of over 90 different subjects was used. Rather than using new phenotypic data, the later analysis identified candidate immune exposures from TCR beta sequences and from how often those sequences occurred across donors. In an earlier analysis of several hundred of the donors, high-throughput TCR beta sequencing was used to judge whether each TCR beta V gene segment behaved as functional or pseudogenic. All discovery cohort repertoires had been generated using a single sequencing platform. Four to six DR-DQ haplotypes were handled as single units for association and clustering because linkage in the cohort was strong. The study used immunosequencing to profile the T cell repertoires of more than 650 subjects and linked those repertoires to cytomegalovirus serostatus. Both class I and class II loci were covered by HLA typing, at four-digit resolution. High-throughput TCR immunosequencing, statistical association of individual TCRs with disease status, and machine learning were combined to predict cytomegalovirus infection status. Across about 380 genotyped donors of the cohort, an average of approximately 240,000 unique TCR beta nucleotide sequences per donor were sequenced, and around 19% of those sequences were non-productive. A later analysis re-examined previously published TCR beta repertoires from just over 650 donors and added high-resolution HLA genotyping to investigate patterns of TCR occurrence. Alongside the repertoire data, information on donor age, sex, ethnicity and CMV serostatus was compiled. The study aimed to test whether signatures of past pathogen exposure could be identified by cataloging public T cell receptors. Roughly 310 gigabases of sequencing data and approximately 84 million unique TCR sequences were included in an early release covering about 600 HLA-typed donors. Typing coverage varied by locus: 629-630 donors for A, B, C, DRB1 and DQB1; under 550 for DQA1; over 600 for DPA1; fewer than 480 for DPB1. Among the roughly 370 genotyped donors, around 81% belonged to the genetic ancestry cluster associated with self-reported Caucasian donors.

What the research found in general, with its limitations: An association between a missense DCLRE1C variant and V-gene and J-gene trimming of TCR beta chains was found in a later genetic analysis and replicated in an independent cohort. Roughly uniform sequencing depth across donors was assumed in presence/absence analyses, although this assumption may not hold. In an earlier analysis of some 550 of the donors, most TCR beta V segments were observed in productive rearrangements about 87% or about 30% of the time, broadly matching IMGT annotations. A further reported finding was that TCR beta sequences accurately predicted the HLA-A and HLA-B alleles for most subjects in the first cohort. While some public TCRs were present in many individuals, most TCR sequences turned up only very rarely across donors. The only immune exposure information available for the cohort was CMV serostatus. Because HLA typing was unavailable for some donors at each locus, only the typed subset was used in association tests. A later analysis associated 16,951 TCR beta sequences with specific HLA alleles at a false discovery rate of 0.05. Only TCR beta chains were sequenced in this cohort, and the absence of alpha or paired-chain data limited detectable features. A cluster of highly shared sequence variants was judged likely to represent a technical artifact of the sequencing pipeline. When HLA alleles, especially DR and DQ, strongly co-occurred, TCR associations were difficult to assign to individual alleles. The study listed approximately 150 TCR beta chains as associated with cytomegalovirus. Correlated functional status among segregating V segments might reflect linkage disequilibrium, but an unknown experimental factor could not be ruled out. Compared with the roughly 670-donor mean, donors in an Asian-associated ancestry cluster had fewer N-insertions in productive TCRs, according to a later genetic analysis. Because counts were too low, 15 or so rarely observed V segments, including chromosome 9 orphons, were excluded from the earlier analysis of 587 of the donors. In a later analysis, the rate of TCR association differed among HLA loci, with DRB1 alleles having the most associated TCRs and HLA-C alleles having the fewest. The authors suggested that the approach could potentially be generalized to other disease states and immunological phenotypes. A later analysis found that HLA-associated TCR beta chains were more clonally expanded and had lower generation probabilities than equally common non-associated chains. The classifier was reported to diagnose cytomegalovirus status with high specificity and sensitivity in both the original cohort and the validation cohort. In a later analysis, several top co-occurrence clusters were reported to appear linked to parvovirus B19, influenza, CMV and Epstein-Barr virus. In vitro tests confirmed that a few of the cytomegalovirus-associated TCR beta chains recognize cytomegalovirus antigens. A later analysis found that most CMV-associated TCR beta chains appeared HLA-restricted, with HLA associations seemingly driven largely by CMV exposure.

This clone was seen a few times. No antigen is known for it. No much larger clonotype is one base removed from it; base qualities were not supplied. The library was generated by the immunoSEQ multiplex PCR assay. For the multiplex PCR, a mixture combining 60 forward primers for TCR Vbeta segments and 13 reverse primers for TCR Jbeta segments was used. Amplification of the CDR3 region of rearranged TCR beta genes was performed with a multiplex PCR assay on genomic DNA. On the Illumina HiSeq System, the amplified TCR beta libraries were sequenced as 87-base-pair reads. Per the original workflow: A later analysis counted 65 million to 90 million unique TCR beta chains across the 500 to 850 repertoires, and around 9.9 million of these chains were shared by at least two donors. Raw reads were error-corrected and collapsed into unique sequences with a nearest-neighbor algorithm that merged closely related sequences to remove PCR and sequencing errors. CDR3 sequences were aligned to IMGT reference sequences to assign V, D and J gene segments. For a sequence to be retained, a match of at least six nucleotides to both a V gene segment and a J gene segment was required. Rearrangements were called productive when the CDR3 lacked stop codons and stayed in frame with V and J; all others were non-productive. Following IMGT convention, CDR3 was defined as the stretch from the second conserved V-encoded cysteine to the conserved J-encoded phenylalanine. The earlier analysis of some 540 of the donors excluded any sequence lacking an unambiguous match to a single V gene segment. An earlier analysis of several hundred of the donors called V segments functional above 56.7% productive rearrangements and segregating when the between-donor standard deviation exceeded 5%. To diagnose cytomegalovirus status from the catalog of TCR beta chain sequences, a statistical classification framework was built. V and J gene assignment, in a later analysis, came from comparing TCR nucleotide sequences with IMGT/GENE-DB human TR gene sequences. Using the TCRdist pipeline, a later analysis assigned CDR3 sequences along with most-parsimonious VDJ recombination scenarios. A later analysis defined each TCR beta chain by its CDR3 amino acid sequence plus V-gene family, and excluded reads lacking a unique V-gene family. A later analysis removed nearly 600 highly shared, low-generation-probability nucleotide sequences to deal with suspected cross-contamination and a sequencing artifact. In a later analysis, a clonal expansion index for each public chain was calculated from normalized within-repertoire ranks of inferred template counts. Generation probabilities in a later analysis came from a VDJ recombination model fitted to out-of-frame rearrangements, and those results were checked against IGoR. A later analysis scored TCR-TCR, TCR-HLA and TCR-CMV co-occurrence with hypergeometric tests, applying a repertoire-size bias correction to TCR pairs. In a later analysis, false discovery rates were estimated by permuting HLA or CMV assignments 20 times. A later analysis grouped co-occurring TCRs with DBSCAN, adding TCRdist sequence similarity when clustering within HLA-allele-positive subsets. Co-occurrence clustering excluded repertoires with fewer than 30,000 or more than 120,000 public chains, plus five with anomalous nucleotide sharing. TCRdb retrieved this table from immuneACCESS and kept in-frame rearrangements only. Not all clones are present; in checked studies, unresolved V genes account for under half, and no reason is known for the remainder. That table gives V, J and clone size, and the DNA gave D and trimming. Within this sample are approximately 170,000 clones, with 70% of them counted one time only. The ten largest make up 4.7% of the sample.

The cohort comprised under 700 healthy bone marrow donors. At the time of sampling, all cohort members were nominally healthy, though unrecorded immune exposures were likely present. The donor was CMV seropositive and belonged to the group of 250 to 300 seropositive cohort members. Every donor gave a peripheral blood sample, and the peripheral blood mononuclear cells from that sample were used for TCR beta sequencing. The Qiagen DNeasy Blood Extraction Kit was used to extract genomic DNA from the blood cell samples. This TCR came from a man aged 18-30 years in good health and CMV-seropositive. Material for sequencing was PBMCs.

CDR3 protein: CAWSVKAVGLAFF. The DNA sequence follows: TGTGCCTGGAGTGTGAAGGCTGTCGGGTTAGCTTTCTTT. The sequence links TRBV30 to TRBJ1-1; the D segment cannot be called with confidence. V is pared back by 0 bases and J by 10 bases, with 15 bases lying between the germline termini. The CDR3 sequence holds 13 residues, the cysteine and phenylalanine included. CDR3 DNA is the only sequence kept; it has 39 bases, read in frame from the first base. Via the germline V gene (reference sequence), CDR1 is GTSNPN and CDR2 SVGIG.